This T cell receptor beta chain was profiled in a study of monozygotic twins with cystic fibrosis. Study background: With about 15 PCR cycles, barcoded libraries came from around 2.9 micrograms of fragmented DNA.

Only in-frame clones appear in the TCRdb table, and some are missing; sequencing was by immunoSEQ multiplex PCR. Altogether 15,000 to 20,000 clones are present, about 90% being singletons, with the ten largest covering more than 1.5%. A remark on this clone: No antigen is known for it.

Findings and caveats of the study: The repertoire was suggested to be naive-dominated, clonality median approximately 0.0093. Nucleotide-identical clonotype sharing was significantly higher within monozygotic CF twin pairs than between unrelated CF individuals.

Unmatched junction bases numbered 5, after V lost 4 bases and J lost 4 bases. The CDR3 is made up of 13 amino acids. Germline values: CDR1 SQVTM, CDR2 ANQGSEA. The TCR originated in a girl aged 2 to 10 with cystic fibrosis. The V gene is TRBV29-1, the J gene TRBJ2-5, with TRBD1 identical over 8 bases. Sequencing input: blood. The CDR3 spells CSVVTGGAETQYF. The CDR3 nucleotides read TGCAGCGTTGTAACAGGGGGAGCAGAGACCCAGTACTTC.